This T cell receptor beta chain appears in the sequencing data of a study of cytomegalovirus exposure and HLA in healthy donors. Study findings and constraints: When a later analysis compared HLA-associated TCR beta chains with equally common others, the HLA-associated chains turned out to be more clonally expanded and to have lower generation probabilities. In an earlier analysis, about 90% or about 30%: the productive usage of most TCR beta V segments. Listed as cytomegalovirus-associated were 150 to 200 TCR beta chains.

This clone was found once. What it binds is not known. PCR primers comprised 60 Vbeta and 13 Jbeta primers. Assay used: immunoSEQ multiplex PCR; TCRdb lists only in-frame clones, some missing. The sample has roughly 250,000 clones; roughly four fifths are singletons. The CDR3 sequence is 14 residues long. Germline loops: CDR1 GTSNPN, CDR2 SVGIG (reference sequence). The V end was cut by 3 bases, the J end by 0 bases, with 12 bases between. The specimen sequenced was PBMCs. This TCR came from a middle-aged woman in good health and CMV-seropositive. The V and J genes are TRBV30 and TRBJ2-7; weak D call: TRBD2 (6 bases). The CDR3 spells CAWRGGRSSYEQYF. The CDR3 coding sequence is TGTGCCTGGAGGGGGGGTCGGAGCTCCTACGAGCAGTACTTC.